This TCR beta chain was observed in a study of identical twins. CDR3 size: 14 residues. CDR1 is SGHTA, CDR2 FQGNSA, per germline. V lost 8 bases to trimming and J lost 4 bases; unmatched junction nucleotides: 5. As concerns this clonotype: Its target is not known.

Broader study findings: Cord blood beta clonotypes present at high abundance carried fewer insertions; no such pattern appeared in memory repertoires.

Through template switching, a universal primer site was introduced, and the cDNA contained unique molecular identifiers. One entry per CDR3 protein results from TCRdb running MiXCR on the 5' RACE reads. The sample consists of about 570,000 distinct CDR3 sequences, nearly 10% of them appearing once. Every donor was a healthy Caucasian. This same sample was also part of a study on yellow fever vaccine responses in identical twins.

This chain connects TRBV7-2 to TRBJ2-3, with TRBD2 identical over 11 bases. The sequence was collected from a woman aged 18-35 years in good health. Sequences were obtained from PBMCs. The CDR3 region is CASRFSGRADTQYF. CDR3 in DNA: TGTGCCAGCCGGTTTAGCGGGAGGGCAGATACGCAGTATTTT.